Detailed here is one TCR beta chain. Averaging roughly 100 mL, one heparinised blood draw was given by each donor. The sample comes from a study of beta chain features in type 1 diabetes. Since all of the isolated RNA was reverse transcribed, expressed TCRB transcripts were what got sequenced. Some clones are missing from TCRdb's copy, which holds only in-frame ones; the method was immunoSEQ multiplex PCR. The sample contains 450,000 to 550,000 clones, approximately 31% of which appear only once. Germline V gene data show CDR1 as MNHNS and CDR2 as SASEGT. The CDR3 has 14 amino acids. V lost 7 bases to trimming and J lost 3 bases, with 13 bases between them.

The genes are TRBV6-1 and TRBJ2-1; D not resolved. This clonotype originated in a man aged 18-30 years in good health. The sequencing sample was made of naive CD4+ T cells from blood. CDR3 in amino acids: CASKERNVYNEQFF. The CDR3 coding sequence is TGTGCCAGCAAGGAAAGAAACGTCTACAATGAGCAGTTCTTC.